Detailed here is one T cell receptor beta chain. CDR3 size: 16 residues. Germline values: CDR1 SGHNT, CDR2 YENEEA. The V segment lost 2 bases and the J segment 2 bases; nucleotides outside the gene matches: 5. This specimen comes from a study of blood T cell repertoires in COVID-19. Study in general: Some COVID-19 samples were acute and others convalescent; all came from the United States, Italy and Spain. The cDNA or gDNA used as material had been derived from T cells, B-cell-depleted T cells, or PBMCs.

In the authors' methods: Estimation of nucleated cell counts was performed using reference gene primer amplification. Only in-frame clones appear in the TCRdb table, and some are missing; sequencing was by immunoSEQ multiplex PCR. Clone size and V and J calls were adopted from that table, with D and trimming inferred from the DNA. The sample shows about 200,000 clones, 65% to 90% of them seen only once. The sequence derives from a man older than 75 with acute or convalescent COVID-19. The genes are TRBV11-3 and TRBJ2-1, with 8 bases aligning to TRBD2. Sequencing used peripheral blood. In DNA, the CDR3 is TGTGCCAGCAGCTTAAGAGGAGCGGGAGCCTACAATGAGCAGTTCTTC. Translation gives CASSLRGAGAYNEQFF.